These T cell receptor beta chains were read from a single sample in a study of a mutant IDH1 vaccine in newly diagnosed glioma. No antigen is known for these receptors. Clones were read by immunoSEQ multiplex PCR, and TCRdb kept only the in-frame ones, dropping some. The table includes 60,000 or so clones, about nine tenths detected once. Source: PBMCs, taken from a glioma patient whose treatment included an IDH1 peptide vaccine. These receptors all come from a man between 40 and 49 years old with glioma. Each CDR3 is given with its conserved first and last residue. The D gene is left open where the match is weak. Rows give clone size only sometimes, using once, few, many, or a class for an expanded clone.

clone size: NA; D gene: NA; V gene: TRBV25-1; J gene: TRBJ1-3; CDR3 length: 16; CDR3 DNA: TGTGCCAGCAGTGAATTCGACAGTGACTCTGGAAACACCATATATTTT; CDR3 protein: CASSEFDSDSGNTIYF
clone size: NA; D gene: TRBD2; V gene: TRBV5-5; J gene: TRBJ2-3; CDR3 length: 18; CDR3 DNA: TGTGCCAGCAGCTTATACGCGGGGACTAGCGGGAGGAAGGATACGCAGTATTTT; CDR3 protein: CASSLYAGTSGRKDTQYF
clone size: NA; D gene: TRBD1; V gene: TRBV28; J gene: TRBJ1-5; CDR3 length: 14; CDR3 DNA: TGTGCCAGCAGTTCCCAGGGGGCTCACCAGCCCCAGCATTTT; CDR3 protein: CASSSQGAHQPQHF
clone size: NA; D gene: TRBD2; V gene: TRBV4-2; J gene: TRBJ2-2; CDR3 length: 18; CDR3 DNA: TGTGCCAGCAGCCAGGATCCGGCTAGCGGGAGGTGGGCCGGGGAGCTGTTTTTT; CDR3 protein: CASSQDPASGRWAGELFF
clone size: NA; D gene: NA; V gene: TRBV18; J gene: TRBJ2-3; CDR3 length: 15; CDR3 DNA: TGTGCCAGCTCCCTCGGACGCTCCTTAGCAGATACGCAGTATTTT; CDR3 protein: CASSLGRSLADTQYF
clone size: NA; D gene: NA; V gene: TRBV9; J gene: TRBJ1-6; CDR3 length: 16; CDR3 DNA: TGTGCCAGCAGCGCTCAACAGGGTCTCTATAATTCACCCCTCCACTTT; CDR3 protein: CASSAQQGLYNSPLHF
clone size: NA; D gene: NA; V gene: TRBV2; J gene: TRBJ2-2; CDR3 length: 16; CDR3 DNA: TGTGCCAGCAGCTTAAGGTGGATAGCGAACACCGGGGAGCTGTTTTTT; CDR3 protein: CASSLRWIANTGELFF
clone size: NA; D gene: TRBD1; V gene: TRBV4-1; J gene: TRBJ1-2; CDR3 length: 15; CDR3 DNA: TGCGCCAGCAGCCAACTCCGGGACAGGGGGCGCGGCTACACCTTC; CDR3 protein: CASSQLRDRGRGYTF
clone size: NA; D gene: NA; V gene: TRBV27; J gene: TRBJ1-5; CDR3 length: 15; CDR3 DNA: TGTGCCAGCAGTTCAAAGGACGCGAGCCATCAGCCCCAGCATTTT; CDR3 protein: CASSSKDASHQPQHF
clone size: NA; D gene: TRBD1; V gene: TRBV29-1; J gene: TRBJ2-1; CDR3 length: 12; CDR3 DNA: TGCAGCGTCGGGACAGGGGTCAATGAGCAGTTCTTC; CDR3 protein: CSVGTGVNEQFF
clone size: NA; D gene: NA; V gene: TRBV5-1; J gene: TRBJ2-5; CDR3 length: 14; CDR3 DNA: TGCGCCAGCAGGGCCGGCAGGAGGGAAGAGACCCAGTACTTC; CDR3 protein: CASRAGRREETQYF
clone size: NA; D gene: TRBD2; V gene: TRBV7-2; J gene: TRBJ2-5; CDR3 length: 17; CDR3 DNA: TGTGCCAGCAGCCTATCCGCGGCTAGCGGGAGGAAAGGGACCCAGTACTTC; CDR3 protein: CASSLSAASGRKGTQYF
clone size: NA; D gene: TRBD2; V gene: TRBV19; J gene: TRBJ2-1; CDR3 length: 16; CDR3 DNA: TGTGCCAGTAGTATCCAAGCGGGAGGGACCTACAATGAGCAGTTCTTC; CDR3 protein: CASSIQAGGTYNEQFF
clone size: NA; D gene: NA; V gene: TRBV28; J gene: TRBJ1-1; CDR3 length: 12; CDR3 DNA: TGTGCCAGCAGTTCCAGGGATTCTGAAGCTTTCTTT; CDR3 protein: CASSSRDSEAFF
clone size: NA; D gene: NA; V gene: TRBV28; J gene: TRBJ1-3; CDR3 length: 13; CDR3 DNA: TGTGCCAGCAGTTTAACCCACAGAAACACCATATATTTT; CDR3 protein: CASSLTHRNTIYF
clone size: NA; D gene: NA; V gene: TRBV7-2; J gene: TRBJ2-2; CDR3 length: 15; CDR3 DNA: TGTGCCAGCAGCGTAGACAGTGGGAACACCGGGGAGCTGTTTTTT; CDR3 protein: CASSVDSGNTGELFF
clone size: NA; D gene: NA; V gene: TRBV2; J gene: TRBJ2-5; CDR3 length: 16; CDR3 DNA: TGTGCCAGCAGCCCTACCGGGACCGCAGTACAAGAGACCCAGTACTTC; CDR3 protein: CASSPTGTAVQETQYF
clone size: NA; D gene: TRBD2; V gene: TRBV5-1; J gene: TRBJ2-6; CDR3 length: 17; CDR3 DNA: TGCGCCAGCAGCTTGGAGGCGGGGGACTCTGGGGCCAACGTCCTGACTTTC; CDR3 protein: CASSLEAGDSGANVLTF
clone size: NA; D gene: NA; V gene: TRBV5-5; J gene: TRBJ2-4; CDR3 length: 13; CDR3 DNA: TGTGCCAGCAGCCAAAGACAGGAGAACATTCAGTACTTC; CDR3 protein: CASSQRQENIQYF
clone size: NA; D gene: NA; V gene: TRBV11-2; J gene: TRBJ1-3; CDR3 length: 17; CDR3 DNA: TGTGCCAGCAGCACGTCCGGGCCACAACTCTCTGGAAACACCATATATTTT; CDR3 protein: CASSTSGPQLSGNTIYF
clone size: NA; D gene: NA; V gene: TRBV19; J gene: TRBJ1-1; CDR3 length: 13; CDR3 DNA: TGTGCCAGTAGTCGACAGGATACCTTTGAAGCTTTCTTT; CDR3 protein: CASSRQDTFEAFF
clone size: NA; D gene: NA; V gene: TRBV4-2; J gene: TRBJ2-3; CDR3 length: 22; CDR3 DNA: TGTGCCAGCAGCCAACCAGACTTTACCTCAACCCTTTCTGTCTCATATATGGATACGCAGTATTTT; CDR3 protein: CASSQPDFTSTLSVSYMDTQYF
clone size: NA; D gene: NA; V gene: TRBV19; J gene: TRBJ2-1; CDR3 length: 13; CDR3 DNA: TGTGCCAGTAGTACTGGACAGTCCAATGAGCAGTTCTTC; CDR3 protein: CASSTGQSNEQFF
clone size: NA; D gene: TRBD2; V gene: TRBV4-2; J gene: TRBJ2-3; CDR3 length: 15; CDR3 DNA: TGTGCCAGCCAGACTAGCGGGGGGGCGTCAGATACGCAGTATTTT; CDR3 protein: CASQTSGGASDTQYF
clone size: NA; D gene: NA; V gene: TRBV7-2; J gene: TRBJ2-7; CDR3 length: 16; CDR3 DNA: TGTGCCAGCAGCTGGACTGTGGCAGCGAGCTCCTACGAGCAGTACTTC; CDR3 protein: CASSWTVAASSYEQYF
clone size: NA; D gene: NA; V gene: TRBV11-2; J gene: TRBJ1-2; CDR3 length: 13; CDR3 DNA: TGTGCCAGCAGCCTGACAGTAAACTATGGCTACACCTTC; CDR3 protein: CASSLTVNYGYTF
clone size: few; D gene: NA; V gene: TRBV27; J gene: TRBJ2-1; CDR3 length: 15; CDR3 DNA: TGTGCCAGCAGTCCATCTTTTCCGCGCGACAATGAGCAGTTCTTC; CDR3 protein: CASSPSFPRDNEQFF
clone size: NA; D gene: TRBD2; V gene: TRBV14; J gene: TRBJ2-5; CDR3 length: 16; CDR3 DNA: TGTGCCAGCAGCCAAGGGGAACTAGCGGGGGTCGAGACCCAGTACTTC; CDR3 protein: CASSQGELAGVETQYF
clone size: once; D gene: NA; V gene: TRBV11-2; J gene: TRBJ2-1; CDR3 length: 12; CDR3 DNA: TGTGCCAGCAGGTCACTAGTGAATGAGCAGTTCTTC; CDR3 protein: CASRSLVNEQFF
clone size: NA; D gene: NA; V gene: TRBV28; J gene: TRBJ2-4; CDR3 length: 17; CDR3 DNA: TGTGCCAGCAGTTTAGACACAGAGACACTAGCCAAAAACATTCAGTACTTC; CDR3 protein: CASSLDTETLAKNIQYF
clone size: NA; D gene: NA; V gene: TRBV6-5; J gene: TRBJ1-1; CDR3 length: 12; CDR3 DNA: TGTGCCAGCAGTCAAGGGACATACGAAGCTTTCTTT; CDR3 protein: CASSQGTYEAFF
clone size: NA; D gene: NA; V gene: TRBV10-3; J gene: TRBJ2-5; CDR3 length: 14; CDR3 DNA: TGTGCCATCAGTGAGCCGGACAGCCAAGAGACCCAGTACTTC; CDR3 protein: CAISEPDSQETQYF
clone size: NA; D gene: NA; V gene: TRBV28; J gene: TRBJ2-7; CDR3 length: 14; CDR3 DNA: TGTGCCAGCAGATCCGTCGGGGATTCTAGCGAGCAGTACTTC; CDR3 protein: CASRSVGDSSEQYF
clone size: NA; D gene: NA; V gene: TRBV7-8; J gene: TRBJ1-6; CDR3 length: 15; CDR3 DNA: TGTGCCAGCAGCATATCTTTGACCGCTTCATCACCCCTCCACTTT; CDR3 protein: CASSISLTASSPLHF